This entry features one TCR beta chain sequence. No cognate antigen has been identified for it. Base qualities are not at hand, and no much larger clone is one base apart. In light of the paper, this sample's treatment or condition label describes: allogeneic hematopoietic cell transplantation with graft depleted of TCRalphabeta T cells and CD19 B cells. The children who served as transplant recipients had been given grafts of TCRalphabeta/CD19-depleted allogeneic hematopoietic cells. The library was generated by PCR. These reads were obtained on an Illumina HiSeq 2500. TCR library preparation used molecular barcoding, with unique molecular identifiers applied to normalize quantification of the TCRbeta repertoire. TCRdb reanalyzed the raw reads on its own, using fastp at Q25 for trimming and MiXCR for clone calling, and kept in-frame beta chains. Each CDR3 protein appears once, grouped with its most common genes and DNA. The sample table holds fewer than 700,000 distinct CDR3 sequences, of which 20% to 25% were seen once. The top ten constitute less than 15% of the sample.

The entry originates in a study of T-cell reconstitution after alpha-beta-depleted transplantation in children listed by TCRdb under 2016. Looking at the study overall: The study quantitatively tracked T-cell immune reconstitution after TCRalphabeta/CD19-depleted allogeneic hematopoietic cell transplantation in children using TCR repertoire profiling. Findings and caveats that apply to the study as a whole: The frequencies of hyperexpanded clones fell over the following months, and after one year, T-cell counts and TCRbeta diversity were mostly attributed to newly produced T cells. In some patients, the high TCRbeta diversity seen at day 60 was put down to recipient T cells and intrathymic progenitors that had survived conditioning. Apparently early alphabetaT-cell count recovery about two months after transplant reportedly relied on only several hundred rapidly expanded clones derived from non-depleted graft cells.

Here the sequenced sample was PBMCs, mostly from graft donor cells, taken 360 days after TCRalphabeta/CD19-depleted stem cell transplant. This TCR came from a boy younger than two who had a stem cell transplant for acute myeloid leukemia, so the T cells may come from the graft donor.

CDR3 protein: CSAGGYEQYF. The bases read TGCAGTGCGGGGGGCTACGAGCAGTACTTC. Rearrangement joined TRBV20-1 to TRBJ2-7, and the D gene may be TRBD2, 6 bases matching. According to the germline V gene (reference sequence), CDR1 reads DFQATT and CDR2 reads SNEGSKA. The V and J ends are trimmed by 6 bases and 3 bases, leaving 6 bases between them. Counted from cysteine to phenylalanine, this CDR3 has 10 amino acids. The retained sequence is limited to the CDR3, 30 bases, with the frame set at the first base.